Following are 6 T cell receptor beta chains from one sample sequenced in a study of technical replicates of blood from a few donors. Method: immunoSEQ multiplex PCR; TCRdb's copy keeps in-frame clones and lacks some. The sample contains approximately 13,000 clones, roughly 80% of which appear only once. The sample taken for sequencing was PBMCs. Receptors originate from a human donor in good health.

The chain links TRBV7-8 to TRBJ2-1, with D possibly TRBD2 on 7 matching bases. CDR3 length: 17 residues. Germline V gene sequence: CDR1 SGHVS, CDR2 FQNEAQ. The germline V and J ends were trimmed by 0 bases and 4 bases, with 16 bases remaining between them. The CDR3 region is CASSLAWTGGGYNEQFF. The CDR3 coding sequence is TGTGCCAGCAGCTTAGCTTGGACGGGGGGCGGATACAATGAGCAGTTCTTC.

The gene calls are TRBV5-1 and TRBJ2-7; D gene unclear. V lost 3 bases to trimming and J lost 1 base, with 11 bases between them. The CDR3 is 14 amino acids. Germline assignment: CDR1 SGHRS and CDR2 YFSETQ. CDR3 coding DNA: TGCGCCAGCAGCTCTTTTCTGAGTTCCTACGAGCAGTACTTC. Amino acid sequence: CASSSFLSSYEQYF.

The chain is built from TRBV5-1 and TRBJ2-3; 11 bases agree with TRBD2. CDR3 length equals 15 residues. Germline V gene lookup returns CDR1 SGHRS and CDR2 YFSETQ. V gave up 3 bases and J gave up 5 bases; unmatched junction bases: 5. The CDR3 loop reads CASSSLAGGQDTQYF. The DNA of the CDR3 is TGCGCCAGCAGCTCTCTAGCGGGAGGCCAAGATACGCAGTATTTT.

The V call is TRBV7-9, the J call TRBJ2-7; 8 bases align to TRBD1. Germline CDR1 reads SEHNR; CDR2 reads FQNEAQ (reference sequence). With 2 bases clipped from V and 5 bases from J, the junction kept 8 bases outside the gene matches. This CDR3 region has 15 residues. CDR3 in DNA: TGTGCCAGCAGCTTACCCGGACAGGGTACTAACGAGCAGTACTTC. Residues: CASSLPGQGTNEQYF.

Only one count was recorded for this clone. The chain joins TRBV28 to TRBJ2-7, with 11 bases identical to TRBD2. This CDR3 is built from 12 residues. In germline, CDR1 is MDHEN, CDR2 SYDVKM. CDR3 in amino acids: CVTSGNSYEQYF. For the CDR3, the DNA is TGTGTGACTAGCGGGAACTCCTACGAGCAGTACTTC.

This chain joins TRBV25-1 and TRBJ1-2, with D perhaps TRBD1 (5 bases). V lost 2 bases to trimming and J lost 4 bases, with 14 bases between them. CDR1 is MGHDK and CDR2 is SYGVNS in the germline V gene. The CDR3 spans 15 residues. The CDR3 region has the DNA TGTGCCAGCAGTGAACTCACAGGTGGTAGCTATGGCTACACCTTC. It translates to CASSELTGGSYGYTF.